A single sample gave rise to the 9 T cell receptor beta chains below, sequenced in a study of blood T cell repertoires in COVID-19. Sequencing used immunoSEQ multiplex PCR; TCRdb keeps in-frame clones, though not all of them. The table lists some 350,000 clones, 85% to 90% of them singletons. Sequencing input: peripheral blood. The receptors shown here come from a man younger than 35 with active or convalescent COVID-19.

The chain uses TRBV19 and TRBJ1-1, with 7 bases lining up with TRBD1. The CDR3 is made up of 13 amino acids. Per germline, CDR1 LNHDA and CDR2 SQIVND (reference sequence). V trimming: 6 bases; J trimming: 3 bases; junction bases outside the gene matches: 4. CDR3 in DNA: TGTGCCAGTAGGCCTGACAGGGACACTGAAGCTTTCTTT. Translated: CASRPDRDTEAFF. The full variable domain, in which reference TRBV19 and TRBJ1-1 provide the parts outside the CDR3, is DGGITQSPKYLFRKEGQNVTLSCEQNLNHDAMYWYRQDPGQGLRLIYYSQIVNDFQKGDIAEGYSVSREKKESFPLTVTSAQKNPTAFYLCASRPDRDTEAFFGQGTRLTVV.

The V call is TRBV28, the J call TRBJ2-7, with TRBD1 as a possible D gene (6 bases). Trimming left V 6 bases short and J 2 bases short, with 20 bases between. The CDR3 loop spans 16 amino acids. Looked up from germline, CDR1 is MDHEN and CDR2 is SYDVKM. The CDR3 nucleotides read TGTGCCAGCAGCCCGCCAGGGGCCCACGGAACCTACGAGCAGTACTTC. It is translated as CASSPPGAHGTYEQYF.

The gene calls are TRBV18 and TRBJ1-2; D call uncertain. V shed 6 bases and J shed 0 bases, with 8 bases lying between them. There are 13 residues in the CDR3. Germline loops: CDR1 KGHSH, CDR2 LQKENI. In DNA, the CDR3 is TGTGCCAGCTCCCCCCGTGCTAACTATGGCTACACCTTC. Protein product: CASSPRANYGYTF.

In its sample, this clone is medium-sized (0.01 to 0.1%). The chain employs TRBV6-1 and TRBJ1-4; D perhaps matches TRBD1 (6 bases). Germline V gene lookup returns CDR1 MNHNS and CDR2 SASEGT. With 3 bases removed from V and 0 bases from J, the gap between germline ends came to 17 bases. The CDR3 loop spans 18 amino acids. DNA for the CDR3: TGTGCCAGCAGTGAGTTGGACAGCAATCCTGCAACTAATGAAAAACTGTTTTTT. Protein: CASSELDSNPATNEKLFF.

This sequence joins TRBV11-3 and TRBJ1-1; D is unresolved. V lost 1 base and J 0 bases, leaving 12 bases between the germline ends. The CDR3 spans 16 residues. CDR1 and CDR2 from the germline V gene are SGHNT and YENEEA. The CDR3 nucleotides are TGTGCCAGCAGCTTAGGATTGGGAGGCATGAACACTGAAGCTTTCTTT. Protein: CASSLGLGGMNTEAFF.

This clone was recorded only once. The V call is TRBV11-2, the J call TRBJ2-7, with D maybe TRBD1 (5 bases). The CDR3 is 14 residues long. In germline, CDR1 is SGHAT, CDR2 FQNNGV. Between the trimmed V and J ends, which lost 0 bases and 3 bases, there was a span of 9 bases. The CDR3 DNA is TGTGCCAGCAGCTTAGAGTGGGGCAGCTACGAGCAGTACTTC. Translating gives CASSLEWGSYEQYF.

About this clone: The identical CDR3 is also encoded by other nucleotide sequences in the sample. The rearrangement uses TRBV4-1 and TRBJ2-1; 10 nucleotides align to TRBD2. V lost 5 bases, J lost 4 bases, and 5 bases stayed unmatched. The CDR3 covers 15 residues. Per germline, CDR1 MGHRA and CDR2 YSYEKL. Written as DNA, the CDR3 is TGCGCCAGCAGCAGCAGCGGGGGGGGATACAATGAGCAGTTCTTC. This sequence encodes CASSSSGGGYNEQFF.

The V and J genes are TRBV28 and TRBJ1-2, with D perhaps matching TRBD1 (5 bases). This CDR3 spans 15 amino acids. Per germline, CDR1 MDHEN and CDR2 SYDVKM. Trimming pared 3 bases from V and 2 bases from J, leaving 13 bases between. The CDR3 DNA reads as TGTGCCAGCAGTTTGCTTTCCGGGGGAAACTATGGCTACACCTTC. Its translation is CASSLLSGGNYGYTF.

This clone came up once. This chain links TRBV7-3 with TRBJ2-1; 7 bases match TRBD2. Germline lookup yields CDR1 SGHTA and CDR2 FQGTGA. The CDR3 length is 14 residues. The trim removed 5 bases at V and 5 bases at J, leaving 6 bases unmatched. This CDR3 is CASSEGLTDNEQFF. For the CDR3, the DNA is TGTGCCAGCAGCGAGGGACTAACAGACAATGAGCAGTTCTTC.